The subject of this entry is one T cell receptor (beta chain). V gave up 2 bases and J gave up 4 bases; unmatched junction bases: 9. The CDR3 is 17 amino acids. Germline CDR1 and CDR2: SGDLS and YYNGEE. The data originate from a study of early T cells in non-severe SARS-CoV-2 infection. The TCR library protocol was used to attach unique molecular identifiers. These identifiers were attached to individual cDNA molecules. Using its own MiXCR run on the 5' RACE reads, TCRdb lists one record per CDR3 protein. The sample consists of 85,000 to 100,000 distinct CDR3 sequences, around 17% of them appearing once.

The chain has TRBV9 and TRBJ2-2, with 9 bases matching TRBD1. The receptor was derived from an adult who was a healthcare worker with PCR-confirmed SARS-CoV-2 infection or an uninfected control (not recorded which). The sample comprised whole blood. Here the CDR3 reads CASSVLQGARPTGELFF. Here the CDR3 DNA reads TGTGCCAGCAGCGTTCTACAGGGGGCGCGGCCCACCGGGGAGCTGTTTTTT.